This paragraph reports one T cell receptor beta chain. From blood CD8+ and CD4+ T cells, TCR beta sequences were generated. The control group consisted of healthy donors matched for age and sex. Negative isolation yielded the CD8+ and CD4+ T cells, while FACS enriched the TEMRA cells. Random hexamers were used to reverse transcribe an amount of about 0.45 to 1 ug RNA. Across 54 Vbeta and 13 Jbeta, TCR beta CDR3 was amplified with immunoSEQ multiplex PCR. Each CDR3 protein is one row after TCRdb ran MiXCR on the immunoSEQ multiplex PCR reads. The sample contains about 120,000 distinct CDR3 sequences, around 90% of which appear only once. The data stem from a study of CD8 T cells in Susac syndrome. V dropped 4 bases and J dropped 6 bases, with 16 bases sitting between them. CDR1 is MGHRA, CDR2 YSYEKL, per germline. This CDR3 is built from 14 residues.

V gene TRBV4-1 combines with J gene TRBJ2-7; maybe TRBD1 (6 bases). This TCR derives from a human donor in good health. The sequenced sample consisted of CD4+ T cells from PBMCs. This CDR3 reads CASSPYREVPEQYF. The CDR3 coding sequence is TGCGCCAGCAGCCCCTACAGGGAAGTTCCCGAGCAGTACTTC.